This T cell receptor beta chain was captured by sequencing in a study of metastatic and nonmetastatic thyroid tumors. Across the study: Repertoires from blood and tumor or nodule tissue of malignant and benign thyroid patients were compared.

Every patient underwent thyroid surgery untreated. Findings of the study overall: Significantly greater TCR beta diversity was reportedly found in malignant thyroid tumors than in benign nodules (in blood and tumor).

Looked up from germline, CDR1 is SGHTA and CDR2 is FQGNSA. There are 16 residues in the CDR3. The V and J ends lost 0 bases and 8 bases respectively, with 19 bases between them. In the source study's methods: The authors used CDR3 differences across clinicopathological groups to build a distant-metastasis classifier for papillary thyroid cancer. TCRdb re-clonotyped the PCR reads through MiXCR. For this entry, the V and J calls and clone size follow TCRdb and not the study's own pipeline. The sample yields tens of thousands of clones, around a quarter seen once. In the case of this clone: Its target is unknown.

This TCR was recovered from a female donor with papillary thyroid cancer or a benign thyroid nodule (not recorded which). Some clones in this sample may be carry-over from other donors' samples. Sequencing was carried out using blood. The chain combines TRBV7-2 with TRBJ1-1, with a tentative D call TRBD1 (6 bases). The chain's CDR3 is CASSLALVSTGTEAFF. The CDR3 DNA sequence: TGTGCCAGCAGCTTAGCGCTAGTATCCACCGGGACAGAAGCTTTCTTT.